The clone carrying this T cell receptor (beta chain) came up a few times. The antigen is unknown. Patients were ruled out by autoimmune disease history or systemic immunosuppression. V was cut by 2 bases and J by 6 bases, with 7 bases left in between. The CDR3 spans 12 residues. The germline gives CDR1 SGHTA, CDR2 FQGNSA. Assay: immunoSEQ multiplex PCR; the TCRdb copy retains only in-frame clones and omits some. The sample has more than 65,000 clones; around 88% are singletons. The data were taken from a study of OX40 agonist ivuxolimab in advanced cancers. Notes on the study in general: CD8+ T cells (on average) carried more expanded clones than CD4+ T cells. CD4+ and CD8+ blood T cells expanded clonally by week 6 at 0.1 to 3.0 mg/kg.

The source was CD4+ or CD8+ T cells sorted from blood, collected in a trial of the OX40 agonist ivuxolimab. The chain combines TRBV7-2 with TRBJ1-2; tentatively, D is TRBD1 (6 bases). The origin of this receptor is an adult with an advanced solid tumor such as melanoma, head and neck, liver or kidney cancer. Here the CDR3 DNA reads TGTGCCAGCAGCTTACAGGGGCATGGCTACACCTTC. It specifies CASSLQGHGYTF.